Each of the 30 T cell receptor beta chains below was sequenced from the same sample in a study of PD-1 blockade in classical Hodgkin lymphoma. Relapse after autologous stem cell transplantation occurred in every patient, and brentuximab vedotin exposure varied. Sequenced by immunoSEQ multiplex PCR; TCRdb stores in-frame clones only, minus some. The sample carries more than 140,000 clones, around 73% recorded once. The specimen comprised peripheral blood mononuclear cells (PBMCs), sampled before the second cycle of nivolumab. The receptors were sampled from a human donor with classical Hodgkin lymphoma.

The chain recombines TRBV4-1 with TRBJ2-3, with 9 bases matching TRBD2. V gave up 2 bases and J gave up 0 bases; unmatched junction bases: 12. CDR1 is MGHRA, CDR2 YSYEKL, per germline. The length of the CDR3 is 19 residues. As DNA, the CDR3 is TGCGCCAGCAGCCAAATTTCCCTCAGCGGGGGGCGTAGCACAGATACGCAGTATTTT. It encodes CASSQISLSGGRSTDTQYF.

The CDR3 loop is CASSLAGGDTDTQYF. The CDR3 DNA reads TGCGCCAGCAGCTTGGCAGGCGGGGACACAGATACGCAGTATTTT. The chain joins TRBV5-1 to TRBJ2-3; TRBD2 is a possible D gene (6 bases). Germline CDR1 and CDR2: SGHRS and YFSETQ. V lost 0 bases to trimming and J lost 2 bases, with 10 bases between them. The CDR3 contains 15 residues. The variable domain in full, with the rest retrieved from reference TRBV5-1 and TRBJ2-3, is KAGVTQTPRYLIKTRGQQVTLSCSPISGHRSVSWYQQTPGQGLQFLFEYFSETQRNKGNFPGRFSGRQFSNSRSEMNVSTLELGDSALYLCASSLAGGDTDTQYFGPGTRLTVL.

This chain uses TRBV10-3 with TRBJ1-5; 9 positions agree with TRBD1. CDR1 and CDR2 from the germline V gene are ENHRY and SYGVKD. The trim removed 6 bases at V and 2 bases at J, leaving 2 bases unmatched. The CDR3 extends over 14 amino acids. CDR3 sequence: CAISGDRGNQPQHF. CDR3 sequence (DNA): TGTGCCATCAGCGGGGACAGGGGCAATCAGCCCCAGCATTTT.

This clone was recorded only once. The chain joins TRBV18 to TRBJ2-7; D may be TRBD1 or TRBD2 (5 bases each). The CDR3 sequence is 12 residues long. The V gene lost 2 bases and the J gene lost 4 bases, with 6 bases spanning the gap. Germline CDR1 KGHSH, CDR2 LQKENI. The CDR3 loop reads CASSPGGYEQYF. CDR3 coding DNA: TGTGCCAGCTCACCAGGGGGATACGAGCAGTACTTC.

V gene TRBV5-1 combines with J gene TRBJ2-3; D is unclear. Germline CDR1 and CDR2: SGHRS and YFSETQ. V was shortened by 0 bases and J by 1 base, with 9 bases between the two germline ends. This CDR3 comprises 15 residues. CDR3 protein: CASSLDGPGTDTQYF. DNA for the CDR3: TGCGCCAGCAGCTTGGACGGCCCGGGCACAGATACGCAGTATTTT.

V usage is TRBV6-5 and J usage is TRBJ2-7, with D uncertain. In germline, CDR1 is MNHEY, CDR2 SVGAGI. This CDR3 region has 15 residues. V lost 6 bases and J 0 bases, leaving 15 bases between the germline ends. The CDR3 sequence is CASRALTRSSYEQYF. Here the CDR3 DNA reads TGTGCCAGCAGAGCATTGACAAGGAGCTCCTACGAGCAGTACTTC.

The CDR3 sequence is CASSLSLDRGRTGELFF. For the CDR3, the DNA is TGTGCCAGCAGCTTATCCTTAGACAGGGGAAGGACCGGGGAGCTGTTTTTT. V gene TRBV7-3 combines with J gene TRBJ2-2; TRBD1 matches 8 bases. This CDR3 spans 17 amino acids. Unmatched junction bases numbered 10, after V lost 2 bases and J lost 5 bases. Per the germline V gene, CDR1 is SGHTA and CDR2 is FQGTGA.

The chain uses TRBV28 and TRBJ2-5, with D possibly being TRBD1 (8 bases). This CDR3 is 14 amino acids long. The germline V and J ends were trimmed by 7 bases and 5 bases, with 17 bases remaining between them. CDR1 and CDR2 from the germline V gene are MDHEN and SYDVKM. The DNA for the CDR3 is TGTGCCAGCAAATCCGGACAGGGAGGGGAGACCCAGTACTTC. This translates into CASKSGQGGETQYF.

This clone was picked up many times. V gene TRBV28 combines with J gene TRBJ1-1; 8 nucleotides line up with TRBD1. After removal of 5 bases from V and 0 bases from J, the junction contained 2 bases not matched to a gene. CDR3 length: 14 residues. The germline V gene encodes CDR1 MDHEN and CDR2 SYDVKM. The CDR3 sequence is CASSLQGVNTEAFF. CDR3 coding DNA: TGTGCCAGCAGTCTACAGGGGGTGAACACTGAAGCTTTCTTT.

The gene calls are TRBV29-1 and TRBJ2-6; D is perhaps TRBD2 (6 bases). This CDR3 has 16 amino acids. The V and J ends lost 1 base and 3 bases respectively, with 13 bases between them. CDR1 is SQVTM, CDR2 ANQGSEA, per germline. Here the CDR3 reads CSVEVSGVSGANVLTF. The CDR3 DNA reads TGCAGCGTTGAAGTCTCGGGGGTTAGTGGGGCCAACGTCCTGACTTTC.

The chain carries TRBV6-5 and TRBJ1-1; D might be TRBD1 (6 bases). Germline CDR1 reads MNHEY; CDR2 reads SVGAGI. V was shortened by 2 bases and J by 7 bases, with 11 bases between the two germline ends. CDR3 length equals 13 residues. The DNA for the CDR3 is TGTGCCAGCAGTTACGCCGGGACAATTGAAGCTTTCTTT. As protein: CASSYAGTIEAFF.

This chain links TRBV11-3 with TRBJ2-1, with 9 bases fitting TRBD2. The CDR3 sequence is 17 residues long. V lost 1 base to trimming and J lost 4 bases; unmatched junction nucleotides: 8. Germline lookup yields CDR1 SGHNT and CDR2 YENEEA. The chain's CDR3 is CASSLVRGLASYNEQFF. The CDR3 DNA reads TGTGCCAGCAGCTTAGTAAGGGGACTAGCATCTTACAATGAGCAGTTCTTC.

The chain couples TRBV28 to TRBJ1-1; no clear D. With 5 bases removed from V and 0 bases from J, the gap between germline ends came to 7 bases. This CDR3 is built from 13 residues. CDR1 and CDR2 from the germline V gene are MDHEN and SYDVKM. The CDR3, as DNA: TGTGCCAGCAGTACTCAGGTGAACACTGAAGCTTTCTTT. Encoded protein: CASSTQVNTEAFF.

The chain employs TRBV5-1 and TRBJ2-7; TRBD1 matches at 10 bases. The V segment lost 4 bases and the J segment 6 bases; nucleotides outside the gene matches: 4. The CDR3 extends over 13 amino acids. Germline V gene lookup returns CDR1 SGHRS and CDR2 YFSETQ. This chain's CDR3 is CASSTGQGVEQYF. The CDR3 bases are TGCGCCAGCAGCACCGGACAGGGGGTCGAGCAGTACTTC.

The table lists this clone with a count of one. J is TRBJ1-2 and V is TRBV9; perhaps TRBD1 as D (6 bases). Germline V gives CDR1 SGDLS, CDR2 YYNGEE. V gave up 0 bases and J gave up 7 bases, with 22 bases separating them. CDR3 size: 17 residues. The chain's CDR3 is CASSVAVGGADVSGYTF. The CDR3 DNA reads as TGTGCCAGCAGCGTAGCAGTCGGGGGGGCAGACGTTAGTGGCTACACCTTC.

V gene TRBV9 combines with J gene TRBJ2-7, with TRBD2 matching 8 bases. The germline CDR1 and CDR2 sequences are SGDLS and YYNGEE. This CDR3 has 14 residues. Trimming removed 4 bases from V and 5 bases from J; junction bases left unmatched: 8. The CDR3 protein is CASSPRGGLDEQYF. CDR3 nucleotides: TGTGCCAGCAGCCCTCGGGGGGGACTGGACGAGCAGTACTTC.

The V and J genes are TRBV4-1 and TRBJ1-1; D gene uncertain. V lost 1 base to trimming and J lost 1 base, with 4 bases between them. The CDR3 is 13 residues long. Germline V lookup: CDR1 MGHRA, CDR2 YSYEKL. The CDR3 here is CASSQARNTEAFF. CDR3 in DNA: TGCGCCAGCAGCCAAGCCAGGAACACTGAAGCTTTCTTT.

The CDR3 region is CASRAARGNYNEQFF. CDR3 DNA sequence: TGTGCCAGCAGGGCCGCGCGGGGGAACTACAATGAGCAGTTCTTC. V usage is TRBV7-8 and J usage is TRBJ2-1; 7 nucleotides match TRBD2. Germline V gene data show CDR1 as SGHVS and CDR2 as FQNEAQ. The CDR3 is 15 residues long. With 6 bases clipped from V and 3 bases from J, the junction kept 8 bases outside the gene matches.

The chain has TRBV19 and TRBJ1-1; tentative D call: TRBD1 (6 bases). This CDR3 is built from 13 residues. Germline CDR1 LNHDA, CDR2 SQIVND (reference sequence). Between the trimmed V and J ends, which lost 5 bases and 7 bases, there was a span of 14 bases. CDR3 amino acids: CASSLTGYNEAFF. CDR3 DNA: TGTGCCAGTAGTTTGACAGGTTATAATGAAGCTTTCTTT.

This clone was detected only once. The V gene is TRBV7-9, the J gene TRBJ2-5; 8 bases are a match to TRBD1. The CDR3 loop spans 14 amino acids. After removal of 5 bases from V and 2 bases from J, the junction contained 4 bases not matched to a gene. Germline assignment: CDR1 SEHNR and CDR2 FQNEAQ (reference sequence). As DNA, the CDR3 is TGTGCCAGCAGCCGACAGGGGCGACAAGAGACCCAGTACTTC. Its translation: CASSRQGRQETQYF.

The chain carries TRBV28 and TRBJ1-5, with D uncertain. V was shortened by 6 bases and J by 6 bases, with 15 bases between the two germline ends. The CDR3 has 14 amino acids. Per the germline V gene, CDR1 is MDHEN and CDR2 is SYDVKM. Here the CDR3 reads CASRTSTALQPQHF. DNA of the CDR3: TGTGCCAGCAGAACCTCTACAGCTCTTCAGCCCCAGCATTTT. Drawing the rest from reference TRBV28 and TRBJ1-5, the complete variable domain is DVKVTQSSRYLVKRTGEKVFLECVQDMDHENMFWYRQDPGLGLRLIYFSYDVKMKEKGDIPEGYSVSREKKERFSLILESASTNQTSMYLCASRTSTALQPQHFGDGTRLSIL.

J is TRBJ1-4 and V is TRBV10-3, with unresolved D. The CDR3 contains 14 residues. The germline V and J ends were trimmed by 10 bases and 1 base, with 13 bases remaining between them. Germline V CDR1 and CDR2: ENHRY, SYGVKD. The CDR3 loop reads CATSVGGTNEKLFF. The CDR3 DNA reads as TGTGCCACCTCAGTGGGCGGAACTAATGAAAAACTGTTTTTT.

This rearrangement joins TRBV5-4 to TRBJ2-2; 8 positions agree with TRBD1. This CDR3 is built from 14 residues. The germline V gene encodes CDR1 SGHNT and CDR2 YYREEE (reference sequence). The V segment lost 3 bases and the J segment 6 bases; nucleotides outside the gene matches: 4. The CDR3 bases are TGTGCCAGCAGCTCAGGGACAGGCCCCGGGGAGCTGTTTTTT. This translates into CASSSGTGPGELFF. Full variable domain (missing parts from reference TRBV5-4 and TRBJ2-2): ETGVTQSPTHLIKTRGQQVTLRCSSQSGHNTVSWYQQALGQGPQFIFQYYREEENGRGNFPPRFSGLQFPNYSSELNVNALELDDSALYLCASSSGTGPGELFFGEGSRLTVL.

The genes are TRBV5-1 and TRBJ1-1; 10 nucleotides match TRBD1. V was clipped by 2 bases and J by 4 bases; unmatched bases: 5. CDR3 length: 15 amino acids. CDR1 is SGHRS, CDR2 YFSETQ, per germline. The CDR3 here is CASSLWGQGSTEAFF. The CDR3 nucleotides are TGCGCCAGCAGCTTATGGGGACAGGGGAGCACTGAAGCTTTCTTT.

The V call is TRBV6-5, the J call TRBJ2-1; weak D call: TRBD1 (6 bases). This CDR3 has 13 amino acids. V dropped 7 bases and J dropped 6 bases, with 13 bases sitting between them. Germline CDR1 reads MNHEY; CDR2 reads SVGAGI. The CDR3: CASMAPGANEQFF. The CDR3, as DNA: TGTGCCAGCATGGCCCCAGGGGCCAATGAGCAGTTCTTC.

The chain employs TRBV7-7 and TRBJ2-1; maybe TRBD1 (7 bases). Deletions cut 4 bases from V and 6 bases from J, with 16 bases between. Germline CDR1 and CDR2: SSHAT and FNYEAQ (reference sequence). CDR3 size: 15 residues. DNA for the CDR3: TGTGCCAGCAGCTCCCGACAGGGAGGTCCCAATGAGCAGTTCTTC. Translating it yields CASSSRQGGPNEQFF.

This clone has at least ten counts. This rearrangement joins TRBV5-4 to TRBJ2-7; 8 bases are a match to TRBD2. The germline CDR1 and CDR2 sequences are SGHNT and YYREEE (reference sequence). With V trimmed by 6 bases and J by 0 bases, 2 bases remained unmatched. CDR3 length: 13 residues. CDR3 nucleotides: TGTGCCAGCACCGGGGGGGGCTCCTACGAGCAGTACTTC. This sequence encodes CASTGGGSYEQYF.

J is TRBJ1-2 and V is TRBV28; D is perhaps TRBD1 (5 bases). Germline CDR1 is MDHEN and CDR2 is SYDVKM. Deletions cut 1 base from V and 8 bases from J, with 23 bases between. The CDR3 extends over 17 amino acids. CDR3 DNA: TGTGCCAGCAGTTTATTGGGGACGGTCCGGTGGGGCTCGGGCTACACCTTC. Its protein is CASSLLGTVRWGSGYTF.

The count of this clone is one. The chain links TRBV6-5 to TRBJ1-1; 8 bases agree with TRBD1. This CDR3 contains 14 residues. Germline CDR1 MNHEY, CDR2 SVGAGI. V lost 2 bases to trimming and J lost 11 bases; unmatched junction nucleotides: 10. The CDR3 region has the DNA TGTGCCAGCAGTTACGTTGGGACAGGACGTAATGCTTTCTTT. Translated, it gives CASSYVGTGRNAFF.

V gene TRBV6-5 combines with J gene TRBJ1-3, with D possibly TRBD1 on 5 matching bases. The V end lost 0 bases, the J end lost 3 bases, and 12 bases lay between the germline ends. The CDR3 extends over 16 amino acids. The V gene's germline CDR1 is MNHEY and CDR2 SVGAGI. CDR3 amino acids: CASSYSRGAGGNTIYF. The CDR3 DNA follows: TGTGCCAGCAGTTACTCGAGAGGGGCAGGTGGAAACACCATATATTTT.